These 4 T cell receptor beta chains were all obtained from the same sample, sequenced in a study of regulatory T cells in long-lasting Graves disease (dated by TCRdb to about 2021). What the time point label conveys for this sample: newly diagnosed GD, antithyroid drugs for less than 3 months. RNA was extracted from PBMCs in TRIzol for both TCR sequencing and RNA sequencing. The library was generated by multiplex PCR. The sequencer was an Illumina HiSeq 4000. TCR beta libraries were built with iRepertoire HTBI primers and Arm-PCR amplification of CDR3 regions. TCRdb reprocessing: public reads trimmed at Q25 with fastp, clones called with MiXCR, in-frame beta chains kept. Each CDR3 protein gets just one entry, which takes the most common genes and DNA from the rows behind it. The sample table contains 520,000 or so distinct CDR3 sequences; only one count was recorded for about 11% of them. The top ten clonotypes cover 8% to 10% of the sample.

The sample also formed part of further work on T cells in Graves' hyperthyroidism and ophthalmopathy.

The source material was peripheral blood mononuclear cells (PBMCs), sampled at new diagnosis, from a patient treated with antithyroid drugs. Receptors originate from a woman younger than 45 with Graves disease. Donor details come from another sample of the same person, matched by shared clones.

Worth noting for this clonotype: It differs at one base from a far larger clone, so likely a read error. This chain joins TRBV11-2 and TRBJ1-4; D possibly corresponds to TRBD1 (5 bases). Trimming removed 5 bases at V and 6 bases at J, with 16 bases between. The CDR3 totals 15 residues. CDR1 SGHAT and CDR2 FQNNGV come from the germline V gene. The chain's CDR3 is CASSPRQLFDEKLFF. DNA for the CDR3: TGTGCCAGCAGCCCAAGACAGTTATTTGATGAAAAACTGTTTTTT.

This clonotype was picked up many times. The rearrangement joins TRBV19 to TRBJ1-4, with D tentatively TRBD1 (5 bases). The CDR3 runs 15 residues. V gave up 4 bases and J gave up 0 bases, with 9 bases separating them. CDR1 LNHDA and CDR2 SQIVND come from the germline V gene (reference sequence). CDR3 nucleotide sequence: TGTGCCAGTAGTAACGGACAAGCAACTAATGAAAAACTGTTTTTT. Its translation: CASSNGQATNEKLFF.

There are a few counts of this clonotype. V is TRBV19 and J is TRBJ2-1; 10 bases align to TRBD1. In germline, CDR1 is LNHDA, CDR2 SQIVND (reference sequence). The CDR3 consists of 13 residues. Trimming cost V 6 bases and J 8 bases; bases outside gene matches: 4. The CDR3 protein is CASRRTGGDEQFF. CDR3 DNA: TGTGCCAGTAGGAGGACAGGGGGAGATGAGCAGTTCTTC.

A remark on this clonotype: One base separates it from a far larger clone, so it is likely a read error. J is TRBJ2-5 and V is TRBV6-1; no clear D gene. This CDR3 has 15 amino acids. From germline, CDR1 is MNHNS and CDR2 SASEGT. In DNA form, the CDR3 reads TGCGCCAACAGTGAGTCCCTAGTCGGCGAGGAGACCCAGTACTTC. Translating gives CANSESLVGEETQYF.